This T cell receptor beta chain was retrieved from a study of T-cell memory formation after mild COVID-19. This clonotype was seen only a few times. TCRdb called the 5' RACE reads again in MiXCR, with one record for every CDR3 protein. The table includes roughly 160,000 distinct CDR3 sequences, 11% detected once. The TCR was taken from a man aged 18 to 29 who had mild COVID-19 (a few samples of this study predate the infection). Cell type and time point are not known. Sequencing used PBMCs or a T cell subset sorted from them (not recorded which).

CDR3 sequence: CSKLAGGSYTDTQYF. The CDR3 nucleotides are TGCAGTAAGCTAGCGGGGGGGTCGTACACAGATACGCAGTATTTT. V usage is TRBV20-1 and J usage is TRBJ2-3, with TRBD2 matching 12 bases. The trim removed 8 bases at V and 2 bases at J, leaving 8 bases unmatched. In germline, CDR1 is DFQATT, CDR2 SNEGSKA (reference sequence). This CDR3 is built from 15 residues.